These 18 T cell receptor beta chains came from one sample sequenced in a study of CD8 T cells in Susac syndrome. Reverse transcription of about 0.5 to 1 ug RNA used random hexamers. TCRdb ran MiXCR on the immunoSEQ multiplex PCR reads and lists one entry per CDR3 protein. Here the sample spans 95,000 to 150,000 distinct CDR3 sequences, 90% to 95% being singletons. The sequencing sample was made of CD8+ T cells from PBMCs. Receptor source: a human donor with Susac syndrome.

The chain combines TRBV11-2 with TRBJ2-3, with 9 nucleotides matching TRBD2. With V trimmed by 3 bases and J by 1 base, 2 bases remained unmatched. The germline V gene encodes CDR1 SGHAT and CDR2 FQNNGV. This CDR3 has 15 amino acids. DNA of the CDR3: TGTGCCAGCAGCTTCGGCGGGGGGGGCACAGATACGCAGTATTTT. It encodes CASSFGGGGTDTQYF.

The V and J genes are TRBV20-1 and TRBJ1-1; unclear D gene. This CDR3 has 12 amino acids. V lost 0 bases and J 5 bases, leaving 7 bases between the germline ends. Germline lookup yields CDR1 DFQATT and CDR2 SNEGSKA (reference sequence). For the CDR3, the DNA is TGCAGTGCTAGAGATATCGGGACTGAAGCTTTCTTT. Protein sequence: CSARDIGTEAFF.

The rearrangement joins TRBV9 to TRBJ2-2, with 7 bases matching TRBD2. V dropped 3 bases and J dropped 4; count of bases not matched to a gene: 3. Germline CDR1 is SGDLS and CDR2 is YYNGEE. This CDR3 contains 14 residues. The CDR3 loop reads CASSDGEGTGELFF. For the CDR3, the DNA is TGTGCCAGCAGCGACGGGGAGGGCACCGGGGAGCTGTTTTTT. The full variable domain, in which reference TRBV9 and TRBJ2-2 provide the parts outside the CDR3, is DSGVTQTPKHLITATGQRVTLRCSPRSGDLSVYWYQQSLDQGLQFLIQYYNGEERAKGNILERFSAQQFPDLHSELNLSSLELGDSALYFCASSDGEGTGELFFGEGSRLTVL.

The V and J genes are TRBV30 and TRBJ1-1, with TRBD1 identical over 7 bases. Germline CDR1 reads GTSNPN; CDR2 reads SVGIG (reference sequence). The junction had 14 bases not matched to a gene; V was cut back by 8 bases and J by 5 bases. CDR3 length equals 14 residues. The CDR3 loop is CATGEGGVLTEAFF. CDR3 sequence (DNA): TGTGCCACCGGGGAAGGGGGCGTGTTAACTGAAGCTTTCTTT.

This chain uses TRBV12-3 or TRBV12-4 with TRBJ2-1; no clear D gene. The CDR3 totals 15 residues. Trimming removed 1 base from V and 3 bases from J, with 10 bases in between. As DNA, the CDR3 is TGTGCCAGCAGTTTAGTGGGCGAAAGCTACAATGAGCAGTTCTTC. It is translated as CASSLVGESYNEQFF.

The V call is TRBV20-1, the J call TRBJ2-7; D not certain. This CDR3 has 14 amino acids. V lost 1 base, J lost 3 bases, and 13 bases lay in between. Germline V gives CDR1 DFQATT, CDR2 SNEGSKA (reference sequence). DNA for the CDR3: TGCAGTGCTAGAGCCCCTAACAGTCGCTACGAGCAGTACTTC. Translating it yields CSARAPNSRYEQYF.

The CDR3 sequence: CATSSPFRNRGKGYTF. The CDR3 DNA sequence: TGTGCCACCAGCAGTCCCTTCCGGAACAGGGGGAAAGGCTACACCTTC. The gene calls are TRBV15 and TRBJ1-2; TRBD1 aligns across 8 bases. V was clipped by 3 bases and J by 8 bases; unmatched bases: 14. The CDR3 spans 16 residues. Germline-derived CDR1 and CDR2 are LNHNV and YYDKDF (reference sequence).

This clonotype was counted a single time. The chain carries TRBV11-2 and TRBJ2-7; no clear D gene. The V end lost 6 bases, the J end lost 5 bases, and 8 bases lay between the germline ends. Looked up from germline, CDR1 is SGHAT and CDR2 is FQNNGV. The CDR3 contains 11 residues. In DNA, the CDR3 is TGTGCCAGCAGATTCAGTAACGAGCAGTACTTC. Translating gives CASRFSNEQYF.

The V gene is TRBV19, the J gene TRBJ1-6; D uncertain. This CDR3 is built from 12 residues. V shed 6 bases and J shed 14 bases, with 14 bases lying between them. The germline V gene has CDR1 LNHDA and CDR2 SQIVND (reference sequence). CDR3 nucleotides: TGTGCCAGTAGCCACGGAGTTGGTTCCCTCCACTTT. Its protein is CASSHGVGSLHF.

In its sample, this clonotype was seen once. The chain employs TRBV7-3 and TRBJ2-1; D unclear. V was shortened by 1 base and J by 9 bases, with 4 bases between the two germline ends. Germline lookup yields CDR1 SGHTA and CDR2 FQGTGA. CDR3 length: 11 residues. The CDR3 region is CASSLNSEQFF. The CDR3 DNA is TGTGCCAGCAGCTTAAACAGTGAGCAGTTCTTC. Variable domain in full (rest from reference TRBV7-3 and TRBJ2-1): GAGVSQTPSNKVTEKGKYVELRCDPISGHTALYWYRQSLGQGPEFLIYFQGTGAADDSGLPNDRFFAVRPEGSVSTLKIQRTERGDSAVYLCASSLNSEQFFGPGTRLTVL.

The genes are TRBV29-1 and TRBJ1-1; D call uncertain. The germline CDR1 and CDR2 sequences are SQVTM and ANQGSEA. Between the trimmed V and J ends, which lost 7 bases and 0 bases, there was a span of 9 bases. The CDR3 runs 12 residues. The CDR3 nucleotides are TGCAGCGGGGGATTTCTGAACACTGAAGCTTTCTTT. It is translated as CSGGFLNTEAFF.

The rearrangement uses TRBV7-9 and TRBJ2-7; 9 nucleotides agree with TRBD1. Germline trimming cut 4 bases from V and 5 bases from J; bases unmatched to any gene: 9. CDR3 size: 15 residues. Germline values: CDR1 SEHNR, CDR2 FQNEAQ (reference sequence). CDR3 amino acids: CASSSGQGLVNEQYF. In nucleotides, the CDR3 is TGTGCCAGCAGCTCGGGACAGGGTCTAGTGAACGAGCAGTACTTC.

The chain employs TRBV11-2 and TRBJ2-5; D not certain. CDR3 length: 12 residues. V lost 5 bases to trimming and J lost 4 bases, with 8 bases between them. Germline CDR1 and CDR2: SGHAT and FQNNGV. CDR3: CASSLWVETQYF. The CDR3 region has the DNA TGTGCCAGCAGCCTATGGGTAGAGACCCAGTACTTC.

V gene TRBV3-1 combines with J gene TRBJ2-6, with D perhaps matching TRBD1 (5 bases). This CDR3 spans 15 amino acids. Germline V gives CDR1 LGHDT, CDR2 YNNKEL (reference sequence). The V gene lost 0 bases and the J gene lost 2 bases, with 5 bases spanning the gap. CDR3 amino acids: CASSQDRAGANVLTF. CDR3 nucleotide sequence: TGTGCCAGCAGCCAAGACAGGGCTGGGGCCAACGTCCTGACTTTC.

This clonotype was seen only a few times. The rearrangement uses TRBV4-3 and TRBJ2-1; 9 bases align to TRBD1. The germline V gene encodes CDR1 LGHNA and CDR2 YSLEER. CDR3 length: 15 amino acids. The junction had 2 bases not matched to a gene; V was cut back by 1 base and J by 4 bases. CDR3 coding DNA: TGCGCCAGCAGCCAAGGACAGGGGGGGTACAATGAGCAGTTCTTC. Residues: CASSQGQGGYNEQFF.

This chain joins TRBV12-3 or TRBV12-4 and TRBJ2-3; D may be TRBD2 (6 bases). Trimming pared 6 bases from V and 0 bases from J, leaving 19 bases between. CDR3 length equals 17 residues. As DNA, the CDR3 is TGTGCCAGCAGCCAACCCTGGAGGGCCTCTAGCACAGATACGCAGTATTTT. Its protein is CASSQPWRASSTDTQYF.

This clonotype showed up just once. The chain has TRBV20-1 and TRBJ2-7, with D tentatively TRBD1 (6 bases). V was trimmed by 5 bases and J by 4 bases, leaving 15 bases between them. The CDR3 runs 13 residues. Germline CDR1 reads DFQATT; CDR2 reads SNEGSKA (reference sequence). The CDR3 spells CSAQERTAYEQYF. DNA of the CDR3: TGCAGTGCTCAGGAAAGGACAGCGTACGAGCAGTACTTC.

The chain couples TRBV3-1 to TRBJ1-2; 8 bases agree with TRBD1. There are 16 residues in the CDR3. V was clipped by 1 base and J by 4 bases; unmatched bases: 8. Germline lookup yields CDR1 LGHDT and CDR2 YNNKEL (reference sequence). This chain's CDR3 is CASSQGRTGRLYGYTF. Written as DNA, the CDR3 is TGTGCCAGCAGCCAAGGGAGGACAGGGAGACTCTATGGCTACACCTTC. Drawing the rest from reference TRBV3-1 and TRBJ1-2, the complete variable domain is DTAVSQTPKYLVTQMGNDKSIKCEQNLGHDTMYWYKQDSKKFLKIMFSYNNKELIINETVPNRFSPKSPDKAHLNLHINSLELGDSAVYFCASSQGRTGRLYGYTFGSGTRLTVV.